A single sample gave rise to the 17 T cell receptor beta chains below, sequenced in a study of beta chain features in type 1 diabetes (dated by TCRdb to the late 2010s). On the study overall, not on this receptor specifically: In all four CD4+ subsets, TCRB CDR3 length was moderately but significantly shorter in type 1 diabetes patients.

Antigens for these TCRs are unknown. Library prep was done by the immunoSEQ multiplex PCR assay. All of the isolated RNA was reverse transcribed with the High Capacity cDNA Reverse Transcription Kit, so expressed TCRB transcripts were sequenced. TCRdb provides this immuneACCESS table in a form limited to in-frame rearrangements. Some clones are lacking; in checked studies, under half of them reflect an unresolved V gene, and why the rest are absent is not known. In all, the sample holds 20,000 to 30,000 clones, and around 69% of those were seen once. The ten largest clones add up to less than 4.5% of the sample. The sample taken for sequencing was Tregs from blood. Per the publication, the cell subset or site label means: regulatory CD4+ T cells. Receptor source: a man between 18 and 35 years old with type 1 diabetes.

The chain combines TRBV6-5 with TRBJ2-3; 9 bases are a match to TRBD1. The germline gives CDR1 MNHEY, CDR2 SVGAGI. The CDR3 has 14 residues. The ends lost 6 bases at V and 2 bases at J; junction bases unmatched: 3. The CDR3 bases are TGTGCCAGCAGGACAGGGGGATTCACAGATACGCAGTATTTT. Translating gives CASRTGGFTDTQYF.

V is TRBV6-5 and J is TRBJ2-7; TRBD1 matches 8 bases. The length of the CDR3 is 14 residues. Germline loops: CDR1 MNHEY, CDR2 SVGAGI. The ends lost 6 bases at V and 1 base at J; junction bases unmatched: 5. This CDR3 is CASRAGTGSYEQYF. For the CDR3, the DNA is TGTGCCAGCAGGGCCGGGACAGGTTCCTACGAGCAGTACTTC.

V gene TRBV7-6 combines with J gene TRBJ2-5, with 8 bases fitting TRBD1. The V gene end was trimmed by 5 bases and the J gene end by 7 bases; junction bases not matched to a gene: 6. The CDR3 consists of 13 residues. Germline CDR1 SGHVS, CDR2 FNYEAQ. CDR3 in amino acids: CASSIRGRGTQYF. Here the CDR3 DNA reads TGTGCCAGCAGCATCAGGGGGCGGGGGACCCAGTACTTC.

The gene calls are TRBV18 and TRBJ2-6; 9 positions match TRBD1. Germline CDR1 and CDR2: KGHSH and LQKENI. This CDR3 has 17 amino acids. The trim removed 1 base at V and 0 bases at J, leaving 1 base unmatched. The CDR3 region is CASSPRGQGSGANVLTF. The CDR3 DNA reads as TGTGCCAGCTCACCACGGGGACAGGGCTCTGGGGCCAACGTCCTGACTTTC.

This chain joins TRBV5-1 and TRBJ2-3, with D maybe TRBD2 (6 bases). CDR3 size: 13 residues. Per germline, CDR1 SGHRS and CDR2 YFSETQ. V dropped 4 bases and J dropped 5 bases, with 11 bases sitting between them. CDR3 residues: CASSLRGGDTQYF. The CDR3 DNA reads TGCGCCAGCAGCCTTCGGGGAGGAGATACGCAGTATTTT.

The rearrangement links TRBV9 to TRBJ2-7, with TRBD1 identical over 11 bases. Germline CDR1 SGDLS, CDR2 YYNGEE. The CDR3 length is 16 residues. V shed 0 bases and J 7 bases; nucleotides not matched to a gene: 9. The chain's CDR3 is CASSVAPGQGAHEQYF. CDR3 sequence (DNA): TGTGCCAGCAGCGTAGCCCCTGGACAGGGGGCGCATGAGCAGTACTTC.

The chain has TRBV11-2 and TRBJ2-1; 10 bases are a match to TRBD1. CDR3 length: 14 amino acids. V shed 5 bases and J 7 bases; nucleotides not matched to a gene: 5. The germline V gene has CDR1 SGHAT and CDR2 FQNNGV. The CDR3 DNA is TGTGCCAGCAGCAGGGGGACAGGGGTTAATGAGCAGTTCTTC. It codes for CASSRGTGVNEQFF.

This chain joins TRBV5-1 and TRBJ2-3, with D possibly being TRBD1 (6 bases). V was trimmed by 2 bases and J by 5 bases, leaving 9 bases between them. The CDR3 has 13 residues. The germline V gene encodes CDR1 SGHRS and CDR2 YFSETQ. CDR3 residues: CASSFPGEDTQYF. The DNA of the CDR3 is TGCGCCAGCAGCTTTCCAGGGGAAGATACGCAGTATTTT.

The chain is built from TRBV15 and TRBJ2-1; TRBD2 agrees at 9 bases. CDR1 and CDR2 (germline): LNHNV, YYDKDF (reference sequence). J lost 7 bases, V lost 0 bases, and 10 bases had no gene match. This CDR3 is 17 amino acids long. The CDR3 coding sequence is TGTGCCACCAGCAGAGATCTAAGGCGGGAGGGCCTTAATGAGCAGTTCTTC. It is translated as CATSRDLRREGLNEQFF. The full variable domain, in which reference TRBV15 and TRBJ2-1 provide the parts outside the CDR3, is DAMVIQNPRYQVTQFGKPVTLSCSQTLNHNVMYWYQQKSSQAPKLLFHYYDKDFNNEADTPDNFQSRRPNTSFCFLDIRSPGLGDTAMYLCATSRDLRREGLNEQFFGPGTRLTVL.

This clone was counted a few times. CDR3 in amino acids: CASSFQREGYTF. The CDR3 nucleotides read TGTGCCAGCAGTTTTCAGAGGGAAGGCTACACCTTC. The chain employs TRBV2 and TRBJ1-2; D is unresolved. Germline CDR1 is SNHLY and CDR2 is FYNNEI. CDR3 length equals 12 residues. Trimming stripped 5 bases from V and 8 bases from J, with 12 bases between.

V is TRBV5-4 and J is TRBJ1-1; the D is unclear. The CDR3 covers 13 residues. Trimming left V 0 bases short and J 3 bases short, with 6 bases between. CDR1 SGHNT and CDR2 YYREEE come from the germline V gene (reference sequence). CDR3: CASSLERDTEAFF. For the CDR3, the DNA is TGTGCCAGCAGCTTGGAGCGCGACACTGAAGCTTTCTTT.

This clone was found a few times. The chain couples TRBV15 to TRBJ2-5; D not resolved. The CDR3 sequence is 14 residues long. V lost 5 bases and J lost 6, with 16 bases in between. Looked up from germline, CDR1 is LNHNV and CDR2 is YYDKDF (reference sequence). The CDR3 DNA sequence: TGTGCCACCAGCGACCCCCGAGGCGCAAAGACCCAGTACTTC. Its translation is CATSDPRGAKTQYF.

The chain recombines TRBV11-2 with TRBJ2-7, with 7 bases lining up with TRBD1. Germline values: CDR1 SGHAT, CDR2 FQNNGV. The length of the CDR3 is 14 residues. Unmatched junction bases numbered 9, after V lost 5 bases and J lost 5 bases. CDR3 amino acids: CASSPRRDSNEQYF. The CDR3 DNA follows: TGTGCCAGCAGCCCGCGCCGGGACAGCAACGAGCAGTACTTC. Drawing the rest from reference TRBV11-2 and TRBJ2-7, the complete variable domain is EAGVAQSPRYKIIEKRQSVAFWCNPISGHATLYWYQQILGQGPKLLIQFQNNGVVDDSQLPKDRFSAERLKGVDSTLKIQPAKLEDSAVYLCASSPRRDSNEQYFGPGTRLTVT.

The chain joins TRBV6-1 to TRBJ2-4, with a possible D match to TRBD1 (5 bases). Germline loops: CDR1 MNHNS, CDR2 SASEGT. V was shortened by 3 bases and J by 4 bases, with 7 bases between the two germline ends. CDR3 length: 13 residues. The CDR3 sequence is CASSENRKNIQYF. The CDR3 DNA reads TGTGCCAGCAGTGAGAACAGGAAAAACATTCAGTACTTC.

This chain connects TRBV29-1 to TRBJ2-7; 7 bases are shared with TRBD2. Germline assignment: CDR1 SQVTM and CDR2 ANQGSEA. Unmatched junction bases numbered 10, after V lost 6 bases and J lost 5 bases. This CDR3 comprises 13 residues. In DNA form, the CDR3 reads TGCAGCGTCTGGACTAGAAGTGGGAACGAGCAGTACTTC. Protein product: CSVWTRSGNEQYF.

Only one count was recorded for this clone. V usage is TRBV5-8 and J usage is TRBJ1-2; possible D gene TRBD1, 6 bases. V lost 2 bases to trimming and J lost 7 bases, with 12 bases between them. Germline V gene sequence: CDR1 SGHTS, CDR2 YDEGEE. The CDR3 length is 13 residues. The CDR3 bases are TGTGCCAGCAGCTTAATACAGGGTCCTGGCTACACCTTC. Residues: CASSLIQGPGYTF. Full variable domain (remainder filled in from reference TRBV5-8 and TRBJ1-2): EAGVTQSPTHLIKTRGQQATLRCSPISGHTSVYWYQQALGLGLQFLLWYDEGEERNRGNFPPRFSGRQFPNYSSELNVNALELEDSALYLCASSLIQGPGYTFGSGTRLTVV.

CDR3 sequence: CASREGTANYGYTF. The CDR3 coding sequence is TGTGCCAGCAGGGAGGGGACAGCTAACTATGGCTACACCTTC. This sequence joins TRBV7-2 and TRBJ1-2; 7 bases are a match to TRBD1. The CDR3 loop spans 14 amino acids. The V segment lost 6 bases and the J segment 0 bases; nucleotides outside the gene matches: 4. Germline values: CDR1 SGHTA, CDR2 FQGNSA.